These T cell receptor beta chains were read from a single sample in a study of blood T cell repertoires in COVID-19. Sequencing used immunoSEQ multiplex PCR; TCRdb keeps in-frame clones, though not all of them. Among about 260,000 clones listed, more than 85% were seen once. Sequences were obtained from peripheral blood. These receptor sequences come from a person under 30 with COVID-19, enrolled during active disease. The CDR3 runs from the conserved cysteine through the conserved F or W. The D gene is left open where the match is weak. Expanded clones get a size class; other rows say once, few or many, or leave the size out.

>TRBD1|TRBJ2-7|-|TRBV5-4
TGTGCCAGCAGTGAAAGGGGACAGGGTCTTCGCGAGCAGTACTTC
CASSERGQGLREQYF
>-|TRBJ2-5|-|TRBV6-5
TGTGCCAGCAGTAGGCGTCGGGGGGCTCAAGAGACCCAGTACTTC
CASSRRRGAQETQYF
>-|TRBJ2-7|-|TRBV2
TGTGCCAGCAGTGGGCTGAACGAGCAGTACTTC
CASSGLNEQYF
>TRBD1|TRBJ1-1|-|TRBV6-5
TGTGCCAGTTCCCCTACAGAGGGGGCGACTGAAGCTTTCTTT
CASSPTEGATEAFF
>-|TRBJ2-7|-|TRBV25-1
TGTGCCAGCAGTGAATCCGGGGGATTCTCCTACGAGCAGTACTTC
CASSESGGFSYEQYF
>TRBD2|TRBJ2-5|-|TRBV5-4
TGTGCCAGCAGCCGGCGTGCTAGCGGGTCACAAGAGACCCAGTACTTC
CASSRRASGSQETQYF
>-|TRBJ1-1|-|TRBV28
TGTGCCAGCAGTTGGGCAGGGACTGAAGCTTTCTTT
CASSWAGTEAFF
>TRBD2|TRBJ2-5|-|TRBV11-2
TGTGCCAGCAGCCCCCTAGCGGGAGGGCCGGGAGGGACCCAGTACTTC
CASSPLAGGPGGTQYF
>-|TRBJ2-7|-|TRBV10-3
TGTGCCATCTCCGGGTCCTCCTACGAGCAGTACTTC
CAISGSSYEQYF
>-|TRBJ2-1|-|TRBV7-9
TGTGCCAGCAGCTCGACTCAATACAATGAGCAGTTCTTC
CASSSTQYNEQFF
>TRBD2|TRBJ2-1|-|TRBV6-2/TRBV6-3
TGTGCCAGCAGCCCCCTTCCTAGCGGGAGTGTGAAGGGATTCGATGAGCAGTTCTTC
CASSPLPSGSVKGFDEQFF
>-|TRBJ2-1|once|TRBV24-1
TGTGCCACCCGTCTCTACAATGAGCAGTTCTTC
CATRLYNEQFF
>TRBD2|TRBJ2-1|-|TRBV7-9
TGTGCCAGCAGCTTAGGGAGTTTGACTAGCGGGAGGGCTAATGAGCAGTTCTTC
CASSLGSLTSGRANEQFF
>TRBD2|TRBJ2-7|-|TRBV19
TGTGCCAGTAGAGCCGCGGGACTAGCAGGCGAGCAGTACTTC
CASRAAGLAGEQYF
>-|TRBJ1-1|-|TRBV20-1
TGCAGTGCTAGTCCTCAGGGGAACACTGAAGCTTTCTTT
CSASPQGNTEAFF
>-|TRBJ2-1|-|TRBV9
TGTGCCAGCAGCGGAGAGACAGGGAGGACTGAGCAGTTCTTC
CASSGETGRTEQFF
>-|TRBJ2-5|-|TRBV24-1
TGTGCCACCAGCACGATGAGGGACACCTCAGGGACCCAGTACTTC
CATSTMRDTSGTQYF
>-|TRBJ2-3|-|TRBV9
TGTGCCAGCAGCGTAGAAAACCTAGGTACGCAGTATTTT
CASSVENLGTQYF
>-|TRBJ2-1|-|TRBV6-1
TGTGCCAGCAGTGAAGCGGCCCTAGCGATAGACAATGAGCAGTTCTTC
CASSEAALAIDNEQFF
>TRBD1|TRBJ2-7|-|TRBV4-1
TGCGCCAGCAGACCCGGGACAGCGTCCTACGAGCAGTACTTC
CASRPGTASYEQYF
>-|TRBJ2-7|-|TRBV6-1
TGTGCCAGCAGTGCGTTTTCCGGGAAATCCCCTTACGAGCAGTACTTC
CASSAFSGKSPYEQYF
>-|TRBJ1-3|once|TRBV2
TGTGCCAGCAGGGAGGTTGGGGACACCATATATTTT
CASREVGDTIYF
>TRBD1|TRBJ1-5|few|TRBV18
TGTGCCAGCTCAGCCGCAGGGGGAAATCAGCCCCAGCATTTT
CASSAAGGNQPQHF
>-|TRBJ1-2|-|TRBV5-5
TGTGCCAGCAGCGTGGTGGGGTCGGTGACAGAGTATGGCTACACCTTC
CASSVVGSVTEYGYTF
>-|TRBJ2-2|-|TRBV6-5
TGTGCCAGCAGCAACCGGGGTCCAAACACCGGGGAGCTGTTTTTT
CASSNRGPNTGELFF
>TRBD2|TRBJ2-5|-|TRBV6-6
TGTGCCAGCAATGGACTAGCGGCAGAGACCCAGTACTTC
CASNGLAAETQYF
>TRBD1|TRBJ2-7|-|TRBV3-1/TRBV3-2
TGTGCCAGCAGCCCCCGGGACAGCTCCTACGAGCAGTACTTC
CASSPRDSSYEQYF
>TRBD1|TRBJ1-1|-|TRBV30
TGTGCCTGGAGTCTGGGGACAGAGCTCGAAGCTTTCTTT
CAWSLGTELEAFF
>-|TRBJ1-1|-|TRBV6-6
TGTGCCAGCACCCAAACAATCTCCGCTTTCTTT
CASTQTISAFF
>TRBD2|TRBJ2-5|-|TRBV6-5
TGTGCCAGCAGCCAGCGGGAGTTCGTTGGGGAGACCCAGTACTTC
CASSQREFVGETQYF
>-|TRBJ1-5|-|TRBV29-1
TGCAGCGTTGGTGACAGAGATCAGCCCCAGCATTTT
CSVGDRDQPQHF
>TRBD2|TRBJ2-2|few|TRBV6-5
TGTGCCAGTAAGGAGAGCGGGAATACCGGGGAGCTGTTTTTT
CASKESGNTGELFF
>TRBD1|TRBJ2-7|-|TRBV5-1
TGCGCCAGCAGCTTGGGACAGGGTGGCGAGCAGTACTTC
CASSLGQGGEQYF
>-|TRBJ2-7|-|TRBV3-1/TRBV3-2
TGTGCCAGCAGCCAAATAGCGGACGAGCAGTACTTC
CASSQIADEQYF
>-|TRBJ1-3|-|TRBV9
TGTGCCAGCAGCGCGGGAAACACGGGAAACACCATATATTTT
CASSAGNTGNTIYF
>TRBD1|TRBJ2-1|-|TRBV9
TGTGCCAGCAGCTCGACAGGGCGTTCTGAGCAGTTCTTC
CASSSTGRSEQFF
>-|TRBJ1-4|-|TRBV5-1
TGCGCCAGCAGCATGTTCCCGGACAGATCAACTAATGAAAAACTGTTTTTT
CASSMFPDRSTNEKLFF
>TRBD1|TRBJ2-5|-|TRBV6-5
TGTGCCAGCAGAAATGGACAGGGTAGGGAGACCCAGTACTTC
CASRNGQGRETQYF
>-|TRBJ1-1|-|TRBV6-6
TGTGCCAGCAGAGAGACAGATATGAACACTGAAGCTTTCTTT
CASRETDMNTEAFF
>-|TRBJ1-5|-|TRBV4-2
TGTGCCAGCAGCCAAGTCTGGGCAGGGGAAAACCAGCCCCAGCATTTT
CASSQVWAGENQPQHF
>-|TRBJ2-7|-|TRBV6-5
TGTGCCAGCCGCCTTAGGACTGACTACGAGCAGTACTTC
CASRLRTDYEQYF
>TRBD1|TRBJ1-1|-|TRBV6-5
TGTGCCAGCAGGCGCACCGAAGGGACAGCGGTTGAAGCTTTCTTT
CASRRTEGTAVEAFF
>-|TRBJ1-2|-|TRBV10-2
TGCGCCAGCAGTGAGCCTTACGGCGGGCGCTACACCTTC
CASSEPYGGRYTF
>TRBD1|TRBJ2-7|once|TRBV3-1/TRBV3-2
TGTGCCAGCAGCCAAGGGACAGGGGGATACGAGCAGTACTTC
CASSQGTGGYEQYF
>-|TRBJ1-2|-|TRBV3-1/TRBV3-2
TGTGCCAGCAGCCAAGATAACCGGGGAACTTATGGCTACACCTTC
CASSQDNRGTYGYTF
>TRBD1|TRBJ1-2|-|TRBV5-1
TGCGCCAGCAGCCTGGACGGGACAGACTATGGCTACACCTTC
CASSLDGTDYGYTF
>TRBD1|TRBJ1-2|-|TRBV4-1
TGCGCCAGCAGGCATCCGGGACAGGGAGGCTATGGCTACACCTTC
CASRHPGQGGYGYTF
>-|TRBJ2-7|-|TRBV27
TGTGCCAGCAGTTTAACCTCTACCTACGAGCAGTACTTC
CASSLTSTYEQYF
>-|TRBJ2-5|once|TRBV5-5
TGTGCCAGCAGCCATCGGGACACACAAGAGACCCAGTACTTC
CASSHRDTQETQYF
>-|TRBJ2-2|-|TRBV11-2
TGTGCCAGCAGCTTACAGGGTCCATCCGGGGAGCTGTTTTTT
CASSLQGPSGELFF
>-|TRBJ1-1|-|TRBV7-2
TGTGCCAGCAGCTCCCCCAGGGGCCCCGGGACTGAAGCTTTCTTT
CASSSPRGPGTEAFF
>TRBD2|TRBJ2-2|-|TRBV28
TGTGCCAGCAGTCCCGCGGGGGATTCCGGGGAGCTGTTTTTT
CASSPAGDSGELFF
>-|TRBJ2-7|-|TRBV24-1
TGTGCCACCAGTACCCAGGGGAGCCACGAGCAGTACTTC
CATSTQGSHEQYF
>TRBD1|TRBJ2-1|-|TRBV3-1/TRBV3-2
TGTGCCAGCAGCCAAGATCCGGGACAGGTTACGCTTGAGCAGTTCTTC
CASSQDPGQVTLEQFF
>-|TRBJ1-2|-|TRBV7-9
TGTGCCAGCAGCTTAGCGGTATCAGACTATGGCTACACCTTC
CASSLAVSDYGYTF
>-|TRBJ1-6|-|TRBV14
TGTGCCAGCAGCCAAGAGGTCTACAGGGACTCACCCCTCCACTTT
CASSQEVYRDSPLHF
>TRBD1|TRBJ1-2|-|TRBV6-5
TGTGCCAGCAGTTTCCTACAGGGGGGAGGCTATGGCTACACCTTC
CASSFLQGGGYGYTF
>-|TRBJ2-7|few|TRBV5-6
TGTGCCAGCAGCAAGGACAGTCCTTTAGAGCAGTACTTC
CASSKDSPLEQYF